This T cell receptor beta chain was found in a study of a mutant IDH1 vaccine in newly diagnosed glioma. Study details: Patients under treatment included about 60% males and approximately 38% females and had a mean age of 40.4 years. Earlier treatment was radiotherapy, temozolomide, or both, with most getting both. General observations from the study: Pseudoprogression appeared unlinked to shifts in leading peripheral T cell clonotypes.

About this clone itself: No antigen is known for it.

Sequenced by immunoSEQ multiplex PCR; TCRdb stores in-frame clones only, minus some. The table has approximately 54,000 clones, 70% to 90% seen once. The CDR3 has 13 residues. Germline values: CDR1 KGHSH, CDR2 LQKENI. J gave up 6 bases and V 8 bases, and 5 bases lay outside the gene matches. Stated time point: baseline, week 1 (first vaccination visit). Treatment meaning: pre-vaccination baseline after standard-of-care therapy. Donors harbored newly found WHO grade 3 or 4 IDH1-mutant, ATRX-lost astrocytomas. This chain joins TRBV18 and TRBJ2-1; the match to TRBD1 covers 9 bases. This sequence originates from a man aged 18-30 years with glioma. The specimen comprised PBMCs, sampled from a glioma patient treated with radiotherapy, temozolomide or both. CDR3 residues: CASRTGAGNEQFF. CDR3 nucleotides: TGTGCCAGCAGGACAGGGGCGGGCAATGAGCAGTTCTTC.